This T cell receptor beta chain was captured by sequencing in a study of OX40 agonist ivuxolimab in advanced cancers. The ends lost 8 bases at V and 2 bases at J; junction bases unmatched: 10. The CDR3 is 15 residues long. CDR1 is MRHNA and CDR2 is SNTAGT in the germline V gene. Some clones are missing from TCRdb's copy, which holds only in-frame ones; the method was immunoSEQ multiplex PCR. The repertoire holds about 70,000 clones, approximately 89% seen once, with about 1% in the top ten. This receptor was obtained from an adult with an advanced solid tumor such as melanoma, head and neck, liver or kidney cancer. The chain links TRBV6-4 to TRBJ2-3; 7 bases are a match to TRBD2. The sample in question was CD4+ or CD8+ T cells sorted from blood, obtained in a trial of the OX40 agonist ivuxolimab. The CDR3 protein is CASGEAGVSTDTQYF. CDR3 DNA: TGTGCCAGCGGGGAGGCGGGGGTTTCCACAGATACGCAGTATTTT.